This T cell receptor beta chain was captured by sequencing in a study of identical twins. Points from the study as a whole: Out-of-frame alpha sequences common to twins exhibited an excess of low generation probability.

Germline V gives CDR1 SGHDT, CDR2 YYEEEE. The V end lost 3 bases, the J end lost 4 bases, and 16 bases lay between the germline ends. The CDR3 has 15 amino acids. Each CDR3 protein gets one entry after TCRdb re-called the 5' RACE reads with MiXCR. The table includes 1.5 million to 2 million distinct CDR3 sequences, around a third detected once. Remarks on this clonotype: What it binds is not known.

Sequenced material: cord blood. This clonotype was obtained from a newborn girl in good health. V and J are TRBV5-6 and TRBJ1-2; D gene ambiguous. The CDR3 loop is CASSSMVSGAYGYTF. The CDR3 nucleotides read TGTGCCAGCAGCTCCATGGTAAGCGGAGCCTATGGCTACACCTTC. Looking up the rest from reference TRBV5-6 and TRBJ1-2 gives the full variable domain: DAGVTQSPTHLIKTRGQQVTLRCSPKSGHDTVSWYQQALGQGPQFIFQYYEEEERQRGNFPDRFSGHQFPNYSSELNVNALLLGDSALYLCASSSMVSGAYGYTFGSGTRLTVV.